The rows below give T cell receptor beta chains drawn from one sample of a study of cytomegalovirus exposure and HLA in healthy donors. Assay: immunoSEQ multiplex PCR; the TCRdb copy retains only in-frame clones and omits some. The profile shows 150,000 to 200,000 clones, 60% to 85% of them singletons. Sequences were obtained from PBMCs. The receptors were sampled from a female donor in good health and CMV-seronegative. Each CDR3 is given with its conserved first and last residue. The D gene is left open where the match is weak. For some rows the clone size is stated as once, few or many, or as a class when expanded; others skip it.

J gene: TRBJ1-1; V gene: TRBV19; clone size: NA; D gene: NA; CDR3 protein: CASSPRGNTEAFF; CDR3 DNA: TGTGCCAGCTCCCCAAGGGGGAACACTGAAGCTTTCTTT
J gene: TRBJ1-1; V gene: TRBV5-6; clone size: NA; D gene: NA; CDR3 protein: CASSREKTNTEAFF; CDR3 DNA: TGTGCCAGCAGCCGGGAGAAGACGAACACTGAAGCTTTCTTT
J gene: TRBJ2-5; V gene: TRBV28; clone size: few; D gene: TRBD1; CDR3 protein: CASSKNRGYQETQYF; CDR3 DNA: TGTGCCAGCAGTAAAAACAGGGGGTACCAAGAGACCCAGTACTTC
J gene: TRBJ1-2; V gene: TRBV4-3; clone size: NA; D gene: TRBD1; CDR3 protein: CASSQAPGQASYGYTF; CDR3 DNA: TGCGCCAGCAGCCAAGCCCCGGGACAGGCGTCCTATGGCTACACCTTC
J gene: TRBJ2-5; V gene: TRBV6-1; clone size: NA; D gene: TRBD2; CDR3 protein: CASSEVVVGGETQYF; CDR3 DNA: TGTGCCAGCAGTGAAGTAGTAGTGGGGGGGGAGACCCAGTACTTC
J gene: TRBJ1-3; V gene: TRBV29-1; clone size: NA; D gene: TRBD1; CDR3 protein: CSVEDLSSTGDYSGNTIYF; CDR3 DNA: TGCAGCGTTGAAGATCTCAGCTCGACAGGGGACTACTCTGGAAACACCATATATTTT
J gene: TRBJ1-1; V gene: TRBV4-1; clone size: NA; D gene: NA; CDR3 protein: CASSQANRDTEAFF; CDR3 DNA: TGCGCCAGCAGCCAGGCCAACAGGGATACTGAAGCTTTCTTT
J gene: TRBJ2-7; V gene: TRBV11-3; clone size: NA; D gene: NA; CDR3 protein: CASSLDPDEQYF; CDR3 DNA: TGTGCCAGCAGCTTAGATCCCGACGAGCAGTACTTC
J gene: TRBJ1-2; V gene: TRBV11-2; clone size: NA; D gene: NA; CDR3 protein: CASSLSGGGYTF; CDR3 DNA: TGTGCCAGCAGCTTAAGCGGGGGCGGCTACACCTTC
J gene: TRBJ2-7; V gene: TRBV9; clone size: once; D gene: NA; CDR3 protein: CASSVRAGMDYEQYF; CDR3 DNA: TGTGCCAGCAGCGTAAGAGCGGGTATGGACTACGAGCAGTACTTC
J gene: TRBJ2-7; V gene: TRBV7-9; clone size: NA; D gene: NA; CDR3 protein: CSSSLVGGSSSYEQYF; CDR3 DNA: TGTTCCAGCAGCTTAGTAGGGGGAAGTTCCTCCTACGAGCAGTACTTC
J gene: TRBJ1-6; V gene: TRBV30; clone size: NA; D gene: NA; CDR3 protein: CAWSVGQGSAPLHF; CDR3 DNA: TGTGCCTGGAGTGTAGGTCAGGGATCGGCACCCCTCCACTTT
J gene: TRBJ1-2; V gene: TRBV7-8; clone size: NA; D gene: TRBD1; CDR3 protein: CASSLRTGGAGYTF; CDR3 DNA: TGTGCCAGCAGCTTAAGGACAGGGGGTGCCGGCTACACCTTC
J gene: TRBJ2-2; V gene: TRBV30; clone size: NA; D gene: TRBD2; CDR3 protein: CAWTLAGGTGELFF; CDR3 DNA: TGTGCCTGGACACTAGCGGGAGGAACCGGGGAGCTGTTTTTT
J gene: TRBJ1-6; V gene: TRBV9; clone size: NA; D gene: NA; CDR3 protein: CASSVAGEDSPLHF; CDR3 DNA: TGTGCCAGCAGCGTAGCGGGGGAGGATTCACCCCTCCACTTT
J gene: TRBJ1-3; V gene: TRBV18; clone size: NA; D gene: NA; CDR3 protein: CASSPGQHSGNTIYF; CDR3 DNA: TGTGCCAGCTCACCGGGACAACACTCTGGAAACACCATATATTTT
J gene: TRBJ2-5; V gene: TRBV2; clone size: NA; D gene: TRBD2; CDR3 protein: CASGLAGSQETQYF; CDR3 DNA: TGTGCCAGCGGTCTAGCGGGGTCCCAAGAGACCCAGTACTTC
J gene: TRBJ1-2; V gene: TRBV14; clone size: NA; D gene: TRBD1; CDR3 protein: CASSPSGTGLYGYTF; CDR3 DNA: TGTGCCAGCAGCCCCTCGGGGACAGGCCTTTATGGCTACACCTTC
J gene: TRBJ1-1; V gene: TRBV5-6; clone size: NA; D gene: NA; CDR3 protein: CASSLRSGWNTEAFF; CDR3 DNA: TGTGCCAGCAGCTTAAGGTCCGGGTGGAACACTGAAGCTTTCTTT
J gene: TRBJ2-3; V gene: TRBV5-6; clone size: NA; D gene: NA; CDR3 protein: CASSLAAGTTTDTQYF; CDR3 DNA: TGTGCCAGCAGCTTGGCCGCGGGGACCACCACAGATACGCAGTATTTT
J gene: TRBJ2-7; V gene: TRBV4-1; clone size: NA; D gene: TRBD2; CDR3 protein: CASSQPGTSGTYEQYF; CDR3 DNA: TGCGCCAGCAGCCAACCCGGGACTAGCGGAACCTACGAGCAGTACTTC
J gene: TRBJ1-5; V gene: TRBV7-2; clone size: NA; D gene: TRBD1; CDR3 protein: CASGNRQGGSQPQHF; CDR3 DNA: TGTGCCAGCGGTAATCGACAGGGAGGTAGTCAGCCCCAGCATTTT
J gene: TRBJ2-2; V gene: TRBV28; clone size: NA; D gene: TRBD1; CDR3 protein: CASISPTGMNTGELFF; CDR3 DNA: TGTGCCAGCATAAGTCCGACAGGGATGAACACCGGGGAGCTGTTTTTT
J gene: TRBJ2-4; V gene: TRBV5-8; clone size: NA; D gene: NA; CDR3 protein: CASPTQGNIQYF; CDR3 DNA: TGTGCCAGCCCGACGCAGGGGAACATTCAGTACTTC
J gene: TRBJ1-5; V gene: TRBV27; clone size: NA; D gene: NA; CDR3 protein: CASSLGPGHYQPQHF; CDR3 DNA: TGTGCCAGCAGTTTAGGCCCAGGGCACTATCAGCCCCAGCATTTT
J gene: TRBJ2-1; V gene: TRBV6-4; clone size: few; D gene: TRBD2; CDR3 protein: CASSVEGLAGSDEQFF; CDR3 DNA: TGTGCCAGCAGCGTGGAGGGACTAGCGGGGTCCGATGAGCAGTTCTTC
J gene: TRBJ1-1; V gene: TRBV6-4; clone size: NA; D gene: NA; CDR3 protein: CASSLSVYTEAFF; CDR3 DNA: TGTGCCAGCAGCCTCAGCGTCTACACTGAAGCTTTCTTT
J gene: TRBJ2-3; V gene: TRBV6-4; clone size: NA; D gene: TRBD1; CDR3 protein: CASSDQPGQGTDTQYF; CDR3 DNA: TGTGCCAGCAGTGACCAACCGGGACAGGGGACAGATACGCAGTATTTT
J gene: TRBJ2-7; V gene: TRBV10-2; clone size: once; D gene: TRBD2; CDR3 protein: CASSLGTSGPYEQYF; CDR3 DNA: TGCGCCAGCAGTCTCGGGACTAGCGGACCCTACGAGCAGTACTTC
J gene: TRBJ1-1; V gene: TRBV6-5; clone size: NA; D gene: NA; CDR3 protein: CASSYSPPAEAFF; CDR3 DNA: TGTGCCAGCAGTTACTCTCCCCCCGCTGAAGCTTTCTTT
J gene: TRBJ2-7; V gene: TRBV28; clone size: NA; D gene: TRBD1; CDR3 protein: CASSSGTGYSYEQYF; CDR3 DNA: TGTGCCAGCAGTTCCGGGACAGGTTACTCCTACGAGCAGTACTTC
J gene: TRBJ2-2; V gene: TRBV5-6; clone size: NA; D gene: TRBD1; CDR3 protein: CASSPPGGWNTGELFF; CDR3 DNA: TGTGCCAGCAGCCCCCCAGGGGGCTGGAACACCGGGGAGCTGTTTTTT
J gene: TRBJ2-7; V gene: TRBV18; clone size: NA; D gene: NA; CDR3 protein: CASSTGPTYEQYF; CDR3 DNA: TGTGCCAGCTCAACAGGGCCTACCTACGAGCAGTACTTC
J gene: TRBJ2-7; V gene: TRBV28; clone size: NA; D gene: NA; CDR3 protein: CASSPKQGPYEQYF; CDR3 DNA: TGTGCCAGCAGTCCCAAACAGGGACCCTACGAGCAGTACTTC
J gene: TRBJ2-7; V gene: TRBV16; clone size: once; D gene: NA; CDR3 protein: CASSQVSVGSHEQYF; CDR3 DNA: TGTGCCAGCAGCCAAGTCAGCGTCGGCAGCCACGAGCAGTACTTC